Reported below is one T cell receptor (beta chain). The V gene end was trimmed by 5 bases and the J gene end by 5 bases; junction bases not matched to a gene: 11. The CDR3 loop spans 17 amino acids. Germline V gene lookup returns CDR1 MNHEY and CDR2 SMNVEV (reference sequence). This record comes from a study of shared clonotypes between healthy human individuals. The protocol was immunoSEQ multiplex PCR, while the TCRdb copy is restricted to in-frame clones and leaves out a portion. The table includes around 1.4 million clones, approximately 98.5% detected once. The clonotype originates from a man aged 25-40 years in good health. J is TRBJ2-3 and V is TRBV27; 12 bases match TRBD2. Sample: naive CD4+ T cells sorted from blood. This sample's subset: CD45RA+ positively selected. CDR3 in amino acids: CASSQLLAGGPGDTQYF. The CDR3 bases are TGTGCCAGCAGTCAACTCCTAGCGGGAGGGCCCGGAGATACGCAGTATTTT.